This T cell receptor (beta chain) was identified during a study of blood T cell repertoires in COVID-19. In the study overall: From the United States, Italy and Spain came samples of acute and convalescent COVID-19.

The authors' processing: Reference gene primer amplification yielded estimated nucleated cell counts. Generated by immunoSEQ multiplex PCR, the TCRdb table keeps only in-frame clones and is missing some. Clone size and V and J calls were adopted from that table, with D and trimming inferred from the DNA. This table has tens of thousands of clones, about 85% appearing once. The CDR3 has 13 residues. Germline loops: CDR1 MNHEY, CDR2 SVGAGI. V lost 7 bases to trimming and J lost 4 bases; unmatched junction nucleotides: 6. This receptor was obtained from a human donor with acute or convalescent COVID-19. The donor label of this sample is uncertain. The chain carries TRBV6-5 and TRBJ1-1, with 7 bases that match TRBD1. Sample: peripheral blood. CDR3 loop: CASKQQGPTEAFF. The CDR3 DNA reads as TGTGCCAGCAAACAACAGGGGCCCACTGAAGCTTTCTTT.